The 27 T cell receptor beta chains given below trace back to one sample, sequenced in a study of blood T cell repertoires in COVID-19. The protocol was immunoSEQ multiplex PCR, while the TCRdb copy is restricted to in-frame clones and leaves out a portion. Here the sample spans a few hundred thousand clones, 75% to 90% being singletons. The material sequenced was peripheral blood. These receptors originate from a human donor in a cohort sampled during active COVID-19.

This chain uses TRBV2 with TRBJ1-1, with a possible D match to TRBD1 (5 bases). CDR1 is SNHLY and CDR2 is FYNNEI in the germline V gene. V was shortened by 8 bases and J by 3 bases, with 13 bases between the two germline ends. The CDR3 sequence is 13 residues long. Here the CDR3 DNA reads TGTGCCAGCGGGTGGGGGAGGGACACTGAAGCTTTCTTT. Translated, it gives CASGWGRDTEAFF.

This clone was picked up one time. The chain joins TRBV6-5 to TRBJ1-5; 11 nucleotides agree with TRBD1. The germline gives CDR1 MNHEY, CDR2 SVGAGI. This CDR3 spans 14 amino acids. CDR3 region: CAYAKGQGVQPQHF. CDR3 DNA sequence: TGTGCTTACGCAAAGGGACAGGGGGTTCAGCCCCAGCATTTT.

The chain combines TRBV2 with TRBJ2-5; D perhaps matches TRBD2 (6 bases). The CDR3 extends over 15 amino acids. In germline, CDR1 is SNHLY, CDR2 FYNNEI. V was pared by 3 bases and J by 5 bases, with 16 bases between. CDR3 DNA sequence: TGTGCCAGCAGTGAGGAGGGGTCCCCCTTGGAGACCCAGTACTTC. As protein: CASSEEGSPLETQYF.

The chain couples TRBV4-1 to TRBJ2-5, with 10 bases matching TRBD2. This CDR3 is built from 16 residues. V was clipped by 0 bases and J by 5 bases; unmatched bases: 6. Germline lookup yields CDR1 MGHRA and CDR2 YSYEKL. The CDR3 reads CASSQDVSGRRETQYF. CDR3 DNA: TGCGCCAGCAGCCAAGATGTTAGCGGGAGGCGCGAGACCCAGTACTTC.

The chain carries TRBV29-1 and TRBJ1-4, with D tentatively TRBD1 (5 bases). The V end lost 0 bases, the J end lost 5 bases, and 10 bases lay between the germline ends. Germline-derived CDR1 and CDR2 are SQVTM and ANQGSEA. CDR3 size: 14 residues. CDR3 DNA sequence: TGCAGCGTTGAAGACACGGGGGGAAATGAAAAACTGTTTTTT. Translation gives CSVEDTGGNEKLFF.

The V gene is TRBV5-1, the J gene TRBJ1-4; maybe TRBD1 (5 bases). The CDR3 is 14 residues long. Germline CDR1 and CDR2: SGHRS and YFSETQ. Trimming left V 3 bases short and J 5 bases short, with 11 bases between. The CDR3 DNA reads as TGCGCCAGCAGCTCGGACACCCTCAATGAAAAACTGTTTTTT. It yields the protein CASSSDTLNEKLFF.

The gene calls are TRBV5-1 and TRBJ2-5; TRBD1 matches at 9 bases. The trim removed 4 bases at V and 5 bases at J, leaving 9 bases unmatched. The CDR3 loop spans 15 amino acids. CDR1 and CDR2 from the germline V gene are SGHRS and YFSETQ. CDR3 in amino acids: CASSLGQGKGETQYF. The CDR3 DNA sequence: TGCGCCAGCAGCCTGGGACAGGGTAAAGGGGAGACCCAGTACTTC.

The rearrangement links TRBV18 to TRBJ2-7; TRBD1 matches 10 bases. This CDR3 region has 15 residues. The V gene end was trimmed by 3 bases and the J gene end by 3 bases; junction bases not matched to a gene: 5. The germline gives CDR1 KGHSH, CDR2 LQKENI. This CDR3 reads CASSPGTGEVYEQYF. The CDR3, as DNA: TGTGCCAGCTCACCCGGGACAGGGGAAGTCTACGAGCAGTACTTC.

This clone was recorded only once. The chain employs TRBV5-1 and TRBJ2-5; tentatively, D is TRBD2 (6 bases). Germline values: CDR1 SGHRS, CDR2 YFSETQ. The length of the CDR3 is 14 residues. The germline V and J ends were trimmed by 4 bases and 5 bases, with 15 bases remaining between them. In DNA form, the CDR3 reads TGCGCCAGCAGCACGGGACTCCTAGGGGAGACCCAGTACTTC. Translation: CASSTGLLGETQYF.

The chain combines TRBV2 with TRBJ2-1, with D perhaps TRBD2 (5 bases). V was shortened by 6 bases and J by 10 bases, with 16 bases between the two germline ends. Germline lookup yields CDR1 SNHLY and CDR2 FYNNEI. The CDR3 consists of 13 residues. The chain's CDR3 is CASSGTYTGEQFF. The CDR3 bases are TGTGCCAGCAGCGGAACATATACGGGGGAGCAGTTCTTC. Supplemented by reference TRBV2 and TRBJ2-1, the full variable domain reads EPEVTQTPSHQVTQMGQEVILRCVPISNHLYFYWYRQILGQKVEFLVSFYNNEISEKSEIFDDQFSVERPDGSNFTLKIRSTKLEDSAMYFCASSGTYTGEQFFGPGTRLTVL.

V gene TRBV10-1 combines with J gene TRBJ2-2; 16 bases agree with TRBD2. The ends lost 2 bases at V and 6 bases at J; junction bases unmatched: 12. Looked up from germline, CDR1 is WNHNN and CDR2 is SYGVQD (reference sequence). The CDR3 loop spans 20 amino acids. CDR3 sequence (DNA): TGCGCCAGCAGTGAGCTGGGGACTAGCGGGGGGGAACGGGCCCCCGGGGAGCTGTTTTTT. Amino acids: CASSELGTSGGERAPGELFF.

The rearrangement uses TRBV7-9 and TRBJ2-4, with 8 bases that match TRBD1. The V gene's germline CDR1 is SEHNR and CDR2 FQNEAQ (reference sequence). Losses at the gene ends were 4 bases for V and 7 bases for J; bases not matched to a gene: 6. The CDR3 runs 14 residues. CDR3 protein: CASSSRTGKNIQYF. The CDR3 nucleotides read TGTGCCAGCAGCTCGAGGACAGGGAAGAACATTCAGTACTTC.

This rearrangement joins TRBV5-6 to TRBJ1-5; possible D gene TRBD1, 5 bases. The CDR3 runs 15 residues. V lost 2 bases, J lost 1 base, and 10 bases lay in between. Germline loops: CDR1 SGHDT, CDR2 YYEEEE. This CDR3 reads CASSFQGRSNQPQHF. The CDR3, as DNA: TGTGCCAGCAGCTTCCAGGGTAGAAGCAATCAGCCCCAGCATTTT.

In its sample, this clone was seen once. The rearrangement links TRBV6-2 or TRBV6-3 to TRBJ2-1, with a weak D call TRBD1 (5 bases). The CDR3 sequence is 13 residues long. From germline, CDR1 is MNHEY and CDR2 SVGEGT. The V end lost 0 bases, the J end lost 9 bases, and 9 bases lay between the germline ends. The CDR3 loop reads CASSYSTEAEQFF. CDR3 nucleotides: TGTGCCAGCAGTTACTCGACAGAGGCTGAGCAGTTCTTC.

The chain recombines TRBV5-1 with TRBJ1-4; D may be TRBD1 (5 bases). V shed 4 bases and J shed 5 bases, with 12 bases lying between them. CDR1 SGHRS and CDR2 YFSETQ come from the germline V gene. The CDR3 sequence is 14 residues long. CDR3 nucleotides: TGCGCCAGCAGCCCAGGGTGGGGAAATGAAAAACTGTTTTTT. This translates into CASSPGWGNEKLFF.

This chain connects TRBV3-1 (or the pseudogene TRBV3-2) to TRBJ2-7, with a weak D call TRBD1 (6 bases). The germline V and J ends were trimmed by 8 bases and 4 bases, with 15 bases remaining between them. The length of the CDR3 is 13 residues. The germline V gene has CDR1 LGHDT and CDR2 YNNKEL (reference sequence). DNA for the CDR3: TGTGCCAGCGGTATGCAGGGGTCTTACGAGCAGTACTTC. Its protein product is CASGMQGSYEQYF.

The chain links TRBV2 to TRBJ2-3; the D is unclear. V dropped 6 bases and J dropped 3 bases, with 13 bases sitting between them. The germline V gene encodes CDR1 SNHLY and CDR2 FYNNEI. The CDR3 sequence is 14 residues long. This CDR3 reads CASSLPQRTDTQYF. The CDR3 DNA reads TGTGCCAGCAGCCTCCCCCAACGGACAGATACGCAGTATTTT.

This chain connects TRBV2 to TRBJ1-2, with 7 bases lining up with TRBD1. This CDR3 has 13 amino acids. Germline values: CDR1 SNHLY, CDR2 FYNNEI. Losses at the gene ends were 6 bases for V and 8 bases for J; bases not matched to a gene: 9. In DNA, the CDR3 is TGTGCCAGCAGGCAGGGGGAAACGGAGGGCTACACCTTC. Encoded protein: CASRQGETEGYTF.

The table lists this clone with a few counts. J is TRBJ2-7 and V is TRBV3-1 (or the pseudogene TRBV3-2), with D unclear. The V gene's germline CDR1 is LGHDT and CDR2 YNNKEL (reference sequence). The CDR3 sequence is 13 residues long. V was pared by 0 bases and J by 10 bases, with 13 bases between. CDR3 bases: TGTGCCAGCAGCCAAGACTATCGGAGCCGCCAGTACTTC. Residues: CASSQDYRSRQYF.

V gene TRBV4-3 combines with J gene TRBJ1-2, with D perhaps TRBD1 (6 bases). This CDR3 has 14 residues. In germline, CDR1 is LGHNA, CDR2 YSLEER. Trimming removed 3 bases from V and 5 bases from J, with 13 bases in between. For the CDR3, the DNA is TGCGCCAGCAGCCAGGACACAGGGTGGTATGGCTACACCTTC. Protein sequence: CASSQDTGWYGYTF.

The rearrangement joins TRBV11-2 to TRBJ1-3; 8 bases map to TRBD1. With 5 bases clipped from V and 3 bases from J, the junction kept 9 bases outside the gene matches. Germline CDR1 SGHAT, CDR2 FQNNGV. The CDR3 runs 16 residues. DNA of the CDR3: TGTGCCAGCAGCCCGGACAGGGTAGCCTATGGAAACACCATATATTTT. This encodes CASSPDRVAYGNTIYF.

This clone was observed a single time. The CDR3 DNA reads as TGCGCCAGCAGCGCGACTAGCGGGGGGGCGACGGCCGGGGAGCTGTTTTTT. Translation gives CASSATSGGATAGELFF. The rearrangement uses TRBV10-2 and TRBJ2-2; 14 positions agree with TRBD2. Germline lookup yields CDR1 WSHSY and CDR2 SAAADI. V dropped 6 bases and J dropped 6; count of bases not matched to a gene: 9. The CDR3 is 17 amino acids.

The rearrangement links TRBV5-1 to TRBJ1-2, with D unclear. Germline values: CDR1 SGHRS, CDR2 YFSETQ. The germline V and J ends were trimmed by 1 base and 2 bases, with 12 bases remaining between them. The CDR3 loop spans 15 amino acids. CDR3 in DNA: TGCGCCAGCAGCTTGAATGGAGGCCCAAACTATGGCTACACCTTC. Translation: CASSLNGGPNYGYTF.

This rearrangement joins TRBV10-3 to TRBJ1-2; 10 nucleotides line up with TRBD1. The CDR3 length is 15 residues. V shed 2 bases and J 4 bases; nucleotides not matched to a gene: 4. The germline V gene encodes CDR1 ENHRY and CDR2 SYGVKD. The DNA of the CDR3 is TGTGCCATCAGTGAGACGGACAGGGGGGTCTATGGCTACACCTTC. It specifies CAISETDRGVYGYTF.

The gene calls are TRBV3-1 (or the pseudogene TRBV3-2) and TRBJ2-3; weak D call: TRBD2 (6 bases). The germline gives CDR1 LGHDT, CDR2 YNNKEL (reference sequence). This CDR3 spans 16 amino acids. The V end lost 0 bases, the J end lost 0 bases, and 10 bases lay between the germline ends. The CDR3 here is CASSQDLAPSTDTQYF. Here the CDR3 DNA reads TGTGCCAGCAGCCAAGACCTAGCGCCTAGCACAGATACGCAGTATTTT.

This clone was counted only a few times. The chain joins TRBV2 to TRBJ2-3; weak D call: TRBD2 (6 bases). CDR3 size: 14 residues. Germline CDR1 SNHLY, CDR2 FYNNEI. V was clipped by 7 bases and J by 6 bases, with 17 bases between them. CDR3 loop: CASTHGSSEDTQYF. The CDR3 nucleotides read TGTGCCAGCACCCACGGATCTAGCGAGGATACGCAGTATTTT. Filled out from reference TRBV2 and TRBJ2-3, the complete variable domain reads EPEVTQTPSHQVTQMGQEVILRCVPISNHLYFYWYRQILGQKVEFLVSFYNNEISEKSEIFDDQFSVERPDGSNFTLKIRSTKLEDSAMYFCASTHGSSEDTQYFGPGTRLTVL.

This clone showed up just once. V gene TRBV27 combines with J gene TRBJ2-7; 8 bases match TRBD1. The CDR3 covers 16 residues. Germline V lookup: CDR1 MNHEY, CDR2 SMNVEV (reference sequence). Trimming at V came to 5 bases and at J to 2 bases, leaving 11 bases not matched to a gene. CDR3 DNA: TGTGCCAGCAGTCTCTCCACAGGGGGGACCCCCTACGAGCAGTACTTC. Protein sequence: CASSLSTGGTPYEQYF.